This TCR beta chain is from a study of blood T cell repertoires in COVID-19. Study summary: PBMCs, B-cell-depleted T cells, or T cells were the source of the cDNA or gDNA that made up the material.

This CDR3 contains 16 residues. The ends lost 0 bases at V and 0 bases at J; junction bases unmatched: 2. In the study's own analysis: Amplification from reference gene primers served as the basis for estimated nucleated cell counts. Sequencing was performed with immunoSEQ multiplex PCR; in TCRdb, only in-frame clones are kept and a portion is missing. V and J calls and clone size are those listed in that table; D and trimming were worked out from the DNA. The table includes roughly 40,000 clones, 70% to 80% detected once. The V gene is TRBV5-3, the J gene TRBJ2-7, with 11 nucleotides matching TRBD2. TRBV5-3 is flagged as an ORF with uncertain function. Sequencing was done on a sample of peripheral blood. The clonotype comes from a man between 70 and 80 years old with acute or convalescent COVID-19. The CDR3 nucleotides are TGTGCCAGAAGCTTGGGACTAGCGGGGAGCTCCTACGAGCAGTACTTC. Translating it yields CARSLGLAGSSYEQYF.